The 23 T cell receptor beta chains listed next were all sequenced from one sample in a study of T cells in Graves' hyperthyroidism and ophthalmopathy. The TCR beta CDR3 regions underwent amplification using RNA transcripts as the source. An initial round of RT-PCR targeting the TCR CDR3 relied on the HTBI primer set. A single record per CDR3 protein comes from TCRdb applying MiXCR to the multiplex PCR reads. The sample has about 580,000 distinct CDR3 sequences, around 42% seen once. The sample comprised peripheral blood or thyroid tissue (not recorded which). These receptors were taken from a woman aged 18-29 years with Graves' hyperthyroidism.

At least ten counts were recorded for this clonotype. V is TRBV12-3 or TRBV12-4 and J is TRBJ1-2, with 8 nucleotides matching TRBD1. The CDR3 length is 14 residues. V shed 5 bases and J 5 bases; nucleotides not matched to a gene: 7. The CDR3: CASSRRGLEYGYTF. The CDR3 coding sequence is TGTGCCAGCAGTCGCAGGGGGCTGGAATATGGCTACACCTTC.

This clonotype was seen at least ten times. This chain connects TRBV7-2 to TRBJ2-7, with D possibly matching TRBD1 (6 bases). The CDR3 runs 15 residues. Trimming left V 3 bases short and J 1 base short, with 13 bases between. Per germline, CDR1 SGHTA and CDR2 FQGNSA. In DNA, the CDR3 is TGTGCCAGCAGCTTCCAGAGGACAGCATCCTACGAGCAGTACTTC. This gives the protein CASSFQRTASYEQYF.

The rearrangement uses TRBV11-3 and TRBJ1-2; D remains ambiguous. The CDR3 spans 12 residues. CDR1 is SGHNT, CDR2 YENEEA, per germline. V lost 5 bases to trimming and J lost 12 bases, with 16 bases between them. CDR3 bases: TGTGCCAGCAGCAGCCCCCTGCGAGGAAACACCTTC. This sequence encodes CASSSPLRGNTF.

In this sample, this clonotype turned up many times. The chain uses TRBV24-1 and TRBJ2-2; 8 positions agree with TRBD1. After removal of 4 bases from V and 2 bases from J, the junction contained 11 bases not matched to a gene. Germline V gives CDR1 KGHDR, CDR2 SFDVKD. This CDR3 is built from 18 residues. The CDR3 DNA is TGTGCCACCAGTGAGAGTGGGACCGGGACAGGCAACACCGGGGAGCTGTTTTTT. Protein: CATSESGTGTGNTGELFF.

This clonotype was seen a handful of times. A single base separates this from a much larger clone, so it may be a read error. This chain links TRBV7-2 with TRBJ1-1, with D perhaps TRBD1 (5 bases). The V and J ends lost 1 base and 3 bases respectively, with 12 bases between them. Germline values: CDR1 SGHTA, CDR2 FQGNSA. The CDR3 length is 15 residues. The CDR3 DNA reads TGTGCCAGCAGCTTAGTCGAGGGCAGGGACACTGAAGCTTTCTTT. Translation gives CASSLVEGRDTEAFF.

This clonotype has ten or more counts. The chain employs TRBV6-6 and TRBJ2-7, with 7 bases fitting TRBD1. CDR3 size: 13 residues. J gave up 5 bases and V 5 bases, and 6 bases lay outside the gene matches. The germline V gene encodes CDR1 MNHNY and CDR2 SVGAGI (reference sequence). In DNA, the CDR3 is TGTGCCAGCAGTCGAATACAGGGGAACGAGCAGTACTTC. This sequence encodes CASSRIQGNEQYF.

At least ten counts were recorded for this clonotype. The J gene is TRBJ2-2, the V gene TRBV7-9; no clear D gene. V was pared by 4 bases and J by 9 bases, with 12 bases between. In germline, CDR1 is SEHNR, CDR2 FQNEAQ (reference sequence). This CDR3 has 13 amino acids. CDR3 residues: CASSSAISRELFF. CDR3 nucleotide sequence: TGTGCCAGCAGCTCCGCAATTAGCAGGGAGCTGTTTTTT.

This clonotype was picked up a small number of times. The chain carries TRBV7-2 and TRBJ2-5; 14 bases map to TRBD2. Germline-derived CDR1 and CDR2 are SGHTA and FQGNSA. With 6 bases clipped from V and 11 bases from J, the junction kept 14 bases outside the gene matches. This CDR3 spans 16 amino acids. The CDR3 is CASSRGLAGGADTQYF. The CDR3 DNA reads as TGTGCCAGCAGTAGAGGACTAGCGGGAGGCGCAGATACGCAGTACTTC.

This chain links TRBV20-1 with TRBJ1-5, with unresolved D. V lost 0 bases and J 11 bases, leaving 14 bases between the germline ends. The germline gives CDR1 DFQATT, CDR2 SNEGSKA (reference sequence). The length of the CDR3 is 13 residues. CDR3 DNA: TGCAGTGCTAGAGAGGCGGCTCAAGAGACCCAGCATTTT. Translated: CSAREAAQETQHF.

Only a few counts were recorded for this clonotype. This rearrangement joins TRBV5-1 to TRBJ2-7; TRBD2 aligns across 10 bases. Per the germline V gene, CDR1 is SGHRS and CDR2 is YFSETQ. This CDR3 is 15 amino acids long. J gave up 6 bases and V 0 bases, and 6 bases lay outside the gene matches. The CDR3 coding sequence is TGCGCCAGCAGCTTGGATGGGACTAGCGTTACCGAGCAGTACTTC. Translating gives CASSLDGTSVTEQYF.

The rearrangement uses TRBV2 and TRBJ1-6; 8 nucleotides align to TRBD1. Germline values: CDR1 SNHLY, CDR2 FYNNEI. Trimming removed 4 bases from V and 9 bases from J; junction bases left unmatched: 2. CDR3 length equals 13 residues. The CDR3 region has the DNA TGTGCCAGCAGTGGGACAGGGTTTTCACCCCTCCACTTT. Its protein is CASSGTGFSPLHF.

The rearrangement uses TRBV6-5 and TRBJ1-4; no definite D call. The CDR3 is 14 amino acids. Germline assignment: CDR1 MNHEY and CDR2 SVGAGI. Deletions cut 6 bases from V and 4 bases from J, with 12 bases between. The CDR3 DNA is TGTGCCAGCAGACAACTTGTGAATAATGAAAAACTGTTTTTT. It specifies CASRQLVNNEKLFF.

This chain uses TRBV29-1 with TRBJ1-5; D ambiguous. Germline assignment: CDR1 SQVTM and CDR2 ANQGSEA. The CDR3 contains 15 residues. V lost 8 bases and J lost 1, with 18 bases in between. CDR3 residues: CSLDHRAESNQPQHF. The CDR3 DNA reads TGCAGCTTAGATCACCGGGCAGAGAGCAATCAGCCCCAGCATTTT.

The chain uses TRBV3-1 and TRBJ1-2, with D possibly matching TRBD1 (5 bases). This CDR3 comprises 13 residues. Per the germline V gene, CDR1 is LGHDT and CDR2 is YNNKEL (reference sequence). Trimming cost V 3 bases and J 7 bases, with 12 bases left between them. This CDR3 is CASSQVREAGYTF. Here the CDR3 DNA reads TGTGCCAGCAGCCAGGTCAGGGAAGCTGGCTACACCTTC.

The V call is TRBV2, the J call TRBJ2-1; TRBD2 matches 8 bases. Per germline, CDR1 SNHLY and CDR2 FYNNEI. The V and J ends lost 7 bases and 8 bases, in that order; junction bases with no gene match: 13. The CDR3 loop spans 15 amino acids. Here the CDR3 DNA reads TGTGCCAGCATTATAAAGCGGGAGTCAGGTGATGAGCAGTTCTTC. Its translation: CASIIKRESGDEQFF.

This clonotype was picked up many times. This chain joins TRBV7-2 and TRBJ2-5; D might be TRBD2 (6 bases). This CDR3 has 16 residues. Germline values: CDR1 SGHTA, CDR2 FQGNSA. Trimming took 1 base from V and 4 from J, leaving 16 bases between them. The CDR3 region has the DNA TGTGCCAGCAGCTTAGGGGCGGGTGGTAGCGGAGAGACCCAGTACTTC. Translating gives CASSLGAGGSGETQYF.

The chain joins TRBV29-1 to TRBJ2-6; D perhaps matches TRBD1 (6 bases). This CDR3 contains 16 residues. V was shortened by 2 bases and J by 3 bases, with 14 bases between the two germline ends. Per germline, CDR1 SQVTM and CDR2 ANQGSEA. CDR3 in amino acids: CSVERTANYGANVLTF. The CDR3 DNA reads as TGCAGCGTTGAAAGGACAGCTAACTATGGGGCCAACGTCCTGACTTTC. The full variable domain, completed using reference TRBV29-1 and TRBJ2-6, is SAVISQKPSRDICQRGTSLTIQCQVDSQVTMMFWYRQQPGQSLTLIATANQGSEATYESGFVIDKFPISRPNLTFSTLTVSNMSPEDSSIYLCSVERTANYGANVLTFGAGSRLTVL.

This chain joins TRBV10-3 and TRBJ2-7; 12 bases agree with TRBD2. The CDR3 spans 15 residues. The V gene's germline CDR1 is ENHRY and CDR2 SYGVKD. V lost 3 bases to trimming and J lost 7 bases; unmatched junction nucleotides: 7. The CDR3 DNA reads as TGTGCCATCAGTGACCCTAGCGGGAGGGTGTGGGAGCAGTACTTC. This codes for CAISDPSGRVWEQYF.

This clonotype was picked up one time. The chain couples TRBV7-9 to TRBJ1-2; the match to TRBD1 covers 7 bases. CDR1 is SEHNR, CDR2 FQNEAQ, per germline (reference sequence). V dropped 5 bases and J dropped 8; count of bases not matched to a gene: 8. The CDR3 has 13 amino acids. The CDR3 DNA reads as TGTGCCAGCAGCCGCACAGGGGCGCTGGGCTACACCTTC. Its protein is CASSRTGALGYTF. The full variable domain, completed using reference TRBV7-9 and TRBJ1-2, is DTGVSQNPRHKITKRGQNVTFRCDPISEHNRLYWYRQTLGQGPEFLTYFQNEAQLEKSRLLSDRFSAERPKGSFSTLEIQRTEQGDSAMYLCASSRTGALGYTFGSGTRLTVV.

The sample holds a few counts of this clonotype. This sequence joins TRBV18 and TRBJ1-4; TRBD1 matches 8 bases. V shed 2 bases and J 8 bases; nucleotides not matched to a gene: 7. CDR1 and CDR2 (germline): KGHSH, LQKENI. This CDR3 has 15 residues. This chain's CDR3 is CASSPGDRGGEKLFF. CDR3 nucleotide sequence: TGTGCCAGCTCACCAGGCGACAGGGGCGGAGAAAAACTGTTTTTT.

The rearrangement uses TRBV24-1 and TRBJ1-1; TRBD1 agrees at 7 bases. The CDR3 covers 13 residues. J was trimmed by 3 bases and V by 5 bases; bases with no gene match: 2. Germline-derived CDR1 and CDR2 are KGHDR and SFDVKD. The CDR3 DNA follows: TGTGCCACCAGTGGCAGGGGGTACACTGAAGCTTTCTTT. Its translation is CATSGRGYTEAFF.

The DNA of the CDR3 is TGTGCCAGCAGCCTACCGGGACAGGGCTACACCTTC. Translation gives CASSLPGQGYTF. This chain uses TRBV5-4 with TRBJ1-2, with 7 bases that match TRBD1. The junction had 5 bases not matched to a gene; V was cut back by 4 bases and J by 8 bases. Per germline, CDR1 SGHNT and CDR2 YYREEE (reference sequence). The CDR3 is made up of 12 amino acids.

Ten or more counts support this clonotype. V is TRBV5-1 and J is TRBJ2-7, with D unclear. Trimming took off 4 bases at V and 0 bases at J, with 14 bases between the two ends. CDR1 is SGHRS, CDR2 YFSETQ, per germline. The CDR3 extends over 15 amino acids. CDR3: CASSPTQQGSYEQYF. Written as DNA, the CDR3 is TGCGCCAGCAGCCCCACCCAACAAGGCTCCTACGAGCAGTACTTC.